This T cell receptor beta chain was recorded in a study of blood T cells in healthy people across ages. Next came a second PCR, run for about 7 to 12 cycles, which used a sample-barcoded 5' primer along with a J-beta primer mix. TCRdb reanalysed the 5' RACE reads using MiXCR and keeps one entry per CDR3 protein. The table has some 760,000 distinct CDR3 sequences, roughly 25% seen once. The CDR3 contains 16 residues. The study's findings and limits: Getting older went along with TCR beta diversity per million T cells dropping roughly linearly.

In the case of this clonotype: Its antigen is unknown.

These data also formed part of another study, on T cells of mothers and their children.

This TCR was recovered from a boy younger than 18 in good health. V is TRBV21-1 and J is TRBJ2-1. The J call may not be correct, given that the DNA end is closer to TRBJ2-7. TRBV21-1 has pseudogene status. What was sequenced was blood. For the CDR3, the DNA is TGTGCCAGCAGCAAACCGAGCAGTACCACCCGTTGGGAGCAGTACTTC. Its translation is CASSKPSSTTRWEQYF.